Shown below are 32 T cell receptor beta chains from a single sample sequenced in a study of cytotoxic CD8 clonotypes in ibrutinib-treated CLL. Sequenced by immunoSEQ multiplex PCR; TCRdb stores in-frame clones only, minus some. The sample contains just over 200,000 clones, roughly 73% of which appear only once. Here the sequenced sample was PBMCs, taken after 12 months of ibrutinib treatment. The receptors derive from a human donor with chronic lymphocytic leukemia.

The chain joins TRBV4-1 to TRBJ2-7, with D perhaps TRBD1 (6 bases). From germline, CDR1 is MGHRA and CDR2 YSYEKL. Trimming took off 0 bases at V and 3 bases at J, with 24 bases between the two ends. CDR3 length equals 19 residues. The CDR3: CASSQDLVEAGALLYEQYF. The CDR3 DNA sequence: TGCGCCAGCAGCCAAGATTTAGTGGAGGCAGGGGCGCTACTCTACGAGCAGTACTTC.

This clone was seen once. This chain connects TRBV5-6 to TRBJ1-6; a possible D gene is TRBD1 (6 bases). This CDR3 comprises 14 residues. CDR1 is SGHDT and CDR2 is YYEEEE in the germline V gene. V was clipped by 0 bases and J by 7 bases, with 8 bases between them. The DNA for the CDR3 is TGTGCCAGCAGCTTGGGACAGGCCAATTCACCCCTCCACTTT. This encodes CASSLGQANSPLHF.

The V and J genes are TRBV18 and TRBJ1-1; 7 nucleotides align to TRBD1. CDR1 is KGHSH, CDR2 LQKENI, per germline. The CDR3 runs to 13 residues. Trimming cost V 5 bases and J 3 bases; bases outside gene matches: 3. CDR3 DNA sequence: TGTGCCAGCTCATCCGGACAGGACACTGAAGCTTTCTTT. Translated, it gives CASSSGQDTEAFF.

The genes are TRBV7-9 and TRBJ2-3, with 12 positions matching TRBD2. The CDR3 totals 17 residues. Trimming at V came to 5 bases and at J to 3 bases, leaving 9 bases not matched to a gene. CDR1 SEHNR and CDR2 FQNEAQ come from the germline V gene (reference sequence). The DNA for the CDR3 is TGTGCCAGCAGCGCTACTAGCGGGGGGTTATTGACAGATACGCAGTATTTT. Translation: CASSATSGGLLTDTQYF.

V gene TRBV28 combines with J gene TRBJ2-1; TRBD1 might be the D (6 bases). This CDR3 has 14 amino acids. Germline V CDR1 and CDR2: MDHEN, SYDVKM. Trimming took off 6 bases at V and 8 bases at J, with 17 bases between the two ends. The CDR3 coding sequence is TGTGCCAGCAGCTTAATACGGGACAAACATGAGCAGTTCTTC. The encoded protein is CASSLIRDKHEQFF. Using reference TRBV28 and TRBJ2-1 for the parts outside the CDR3, the full variable domain is DVKVTQSSRYLVKRTGEKVFLECVQDMDHENMFWYRQDPGLGLRLIYFSYDVKMKEKGDIPEGYSVSREKKERFSLILESASTNQTSMYLCASSLIRDKHEQFFGPGTRLTVL.

This chain uses TRBV6-1 with TRBJ2-2; D may be TRBD2 (5 bases). V lost 4 bases and J lost 1, with 10 bases in between. The CDR3 runs 15 residues. CDR1 and CDR2 from the germline V gene are MNHNS and SASEGT. CDR3 coding DNA: TGTGCCAGCAGTGCCCGGGGAGTGAACACCGGGGAGCTGTTTTTT. Its protein is CASSARGVNTGELFF.

The rearrangement joins TRBV7-9 to TRBJ2-5; possibly TRBD1 or TRBD2 for D (7 bases each). Germline V gives CDR1 SEHNR, CDR2 FQNEAQ (reference sequence). Trimming stripped 2 bases from V and 9 bases from J, with 19 bases between. The CDR3 contains 15 residues. The CDR3 DNA reads TGTGCCAGCAGCTTACCTGGGACAGAGGGGGGGGCCCAGTACTTC. This gives the protein CASSLPGTEGGAQYF. Together with reference TRBV7-9 and TRBJ2-5, the CDR3 gives the full variable domain: DTGVSQNPRHKITKRGQNVTFRCDPISEHNRLYWYRQTLGQGPEFLTYFQNEAQLEKSRLLSDRFSAERPKGSFSTLEIQRTEQGDSAMYLCASSLPGTEGGAQYFGPGTRLLVL.

As regards this clone: This clone may be a read error of a much larger clone one base away. Other DNA variants within this sample encode the same CDR3. The CDR3 DNA reads TGTGCCAGCAGCTCCCAAGAGACCCAGTACTTC. As protein: CASSSQETQYF. V gene TRBV11-2 combines with J gene TRBJ2-5; the D is unclear. Germline loops: CDR1 SGHAT, CDR2 FQNNGV. The CDR3 loop spans 11 amino acids. Deletions cut 4 bases from V and 1 base from J, with 1 base between.

The CDR3 bases are TGCGCCAGCAGTGAGCTCAGCTACGAGCAGTACTTC. Translating gives CASSELSYEQYF. This chain joins TRBV10-2 and TRBJ2-7; D remains ambiguous. This CDR3 contains 12 residues. Trimming shortened V by 2 bases and J by 3 bases, and 5 bases separated the two germline ends. Germline V gene sequence: CDR1 WSHSY, CDR2 SAAADI.

This chain uses TRBV12-5 with TRBJ1-5; D ambiguous. The germline CDR1 and CDR2 sequences are LGHNT and FRNRAP. Trimming pared 2 bases from V and 4 bases from J, leaving 9 bases between. The CDR3 totals 14 residues. The CDR3 here is CASGLSGSNQPQHF. CDR3 DNA: TGTGCTAGTGGTTTGTCCGGGTCTAATCAGCCCCAGCATTTT. Supplemented by reference TRBV12-5 and TRBJ1-5, the full variable domain reads DARVTQTPRHKVTEMGQEVTMRCQPILGHNTVFWYRQTMMQGLELLAYFRNRAPLDDSGMPKDRFSAEMPDATLATLKIQPSEPRDSAVYFCASGLSGSNQPQHFGDGTRLSIL.

The chain joins TRBV7-9 to TRBJ1-2; D is uncertain. Germline V lookup: CDR1 SEHNR, CDR2 FQNEAQ (reference sequence). The germline V and J ends were trimmed by 1 base and 4 bases, with 10 bases remaining between them. The length of the CDR3 is 14 residues. Written as DNA, the CDR3 is TGTGCCAGCAGCTTAGGTGGCAGTAGCTATGGCTACACCTTC. It yields the protein CASSLGGSSYGYTF.

The chain combines TRBV28 with TRBJ2-1; 9 bases fit TRBD2. V lost 6 bases and J lost 10; bases outside the gene matches: 10. This CDR3 contains 14 residues. Germline loops: CDR1 MDHEN, CDR2 SYDVKM. CDR3 sequence: CASSSSGTHWEQFF. CDR3 nucleotide sequence: TGTGCCAGCAGCTCTAGCGGGACGCATTGGGAGCAGTTCTTC.

This clone was observed a handful of times. The chain has TRBV6-1 and TRBJ1-6; D remains ambiguous. The germline V and J ends were trimmed by 6 bases and 7 bases, with 7 bases remaining between them. From germline, CDR1 is MNHNS and CDR2 SASEGT. The CDR3 has 12 amino acids. The chain's CDR3 is CASRTENSPLHF. The CDR3 coding sequence is TGTGCCAGCAGGACCGAGAATTCACCCCTCCACTTT.

The chain links TRBV28 to TRBJ2-1, with D maybe TRBD2 (6 bases). This CDR3 region has 16 residues. Trimming left V 8 bases short and J 9 bases short, with 26 bases between. Germline-derived CDR1 and CDR2 are MDHEN and SYDVKM. CDR3 in DNA: TGTGCCAGCGATACCTCCGGGGGAGACAATCTGAGTGAGCAGTTCTTC. Amino acids: CASDTSGGDNLSEQFF.

The chain has TRBV25-1 and TRBJ2-1, with D possibly being TRBD1 (6 bases). Germline V gene lookup returns CDR1 MGHDK and CDR2 SYGVNS. Trimming left V 7 bases short and J 0 bases short, with 13 bases between. The CDR3 is 15 amino acids. The CDR3 coding sequence is TGTGCCAGCACGCAGGGACAAAGCTCCTACAATGAGCAGTTCTTC. It specifies CASTQGQSSYNEQFF.

This chain joins TRBV5-5 and TRBJ2-1; D is unclear. Germline CDR1 reads SGHKS; CDR2 reads YYEKEE (reference sequence). Trimming took off 7 bases at V and 15 bases at J, with 14 bases between the two ends. This CDR3 has 10 residues. The CDR3 bases are TGTGCCAGCTCCTTTATTTGGAGGTTCTTC. Encoded protein: CASSFIWRFF. The full variable domain, rest sourced from reference TRBV5-5 and TRBJ2-1, is DAGVTQSPTHLIKTRGQQVTLRCSPISGHKSVSWYQQVLGQGPQFIFQYYEKEERGRGNFPDRFSARQFPNYSSELNVNALLLGDSALYLCASSFIWRFFGPGTRLTVL.

The chain has TRBV19 and TRBJ2-1; D is possibly TRBD2 (6 bases). The germline CDR1 and CDR2 sequences are LNHDA and SQIVND (reference sequence). The V and J ends lost 7 bases and 5 bases respectively, with 15 bases between them. The CDR3 has 14 residues. In DNA, the CDR3 is TGTGCCAGTACCTCTGGGACTTACAACAATGAGCAGTTCTTC. It encodes CASTSGTYNNEQFF.

V is TRBV7-2 and J is TRBJ1-1; D gene unclear. The V gene's germline CDR1 is SGHTA and CDR2 FQGNSA. V was cut by 2 bases and J by 3 bases, with 4 bases left in between. The CDR3 is made up of 12 amino acids. As DNA, the CDR3 is TGTGCCAGCAGCTTACCAGACACTGAAGCTTTCTTT. It yields the protein CASSLPDTEAFF. Variable domain in full (rest from reference TRBV7-2 and TRBJ1-1): GAGVSQSPSNKVTEKGKDVELRCDPISGHTALYWYRQSLGQGLEFLIYFQGNSAPDKSGLPSDRFSAERTGGSVSTLTIQRTQQEDSAVYLCASSLPDTEAFFGQGTRLTVV.

The genes are TRBV14 and TRBJ1-1; D is unclear. Germline V gene lookup returns CDR1 SGHDN and CDR2 FVKESK. This CDR3 comprises 13 residues. Trimming cost V 0 bases and J 0 bases, with 2 bases left between them. CDR3 residues: CASSQDLNTEAFF. Here the CDR3 DNA reads TGTGCCAGCAGCCAAGATCTGAACACTGAAGCTTTCTTT.

This chain uses TRBV14 with TRBJ1-2; D is perhaps TRBD1 (5 bases). The germline CDR1 and CDR2 sequences are SGHDN and FVKESK. V lost 3 bases and J lost 2, with 7 bases in between. CDR3 length: 13 residues. CDR3: CASSQDTNYGYTF. Here the CDR3 DNA reads TGTGCCAGCAGCCAGGACACGAACTATGGCTACACCTTC. The full variable domain, completed using reference TRBV14 and TRBJ1-2, is EAGVTQFPSHSVIEKGQTVTLRCDPISGHDNLYWYRRVMGKEIKFLLHFVKESKQDESGMPNNRFLAERTGGTYSTLKVQPAELEDSGVYFCASSQDTNYGYTFGSGTRLTVV.

The chain combines TRBV29-1 with TRBJ2-3; 8 nucleotides agree with TRBD2. Trimming at V came to 7 bases and at J to 4 bases, leaving 13 bases not matched to a gene. Germline V lookup: CDR1 SQVTM, CDR2 ANQGSEA. The CDR3 is 15 residues long. CDR3 bases: TGCAGCGGGACTCGGACTAGCCTGGGCTCAGATACGCAGTATTTT. It translates to CSGTRTSLGSDTQYF.

The gene calls are TRBV30 and TRBJ2-7; 9 nucleotides line up with TRBD1. V lost 2 bases and J lost 4; bases outside the gene matches: 9. The CDR3 is 15 amino acids. The V gene's germline CDR1 is GTSNPN and CDR2 SVGIG (reference sequence). This chain's CDR3 is CAWSSGTGLTYEQYF. The CDR3 bases are TGTGCCTGGAGTTCCGGGACAGGGTTGACTTACGAGCAGTACTTC.

The chain joins TRBV14 to TRBJ2-6; TRBD2 is a possible D gene (5 bases). Germline loops: CDR1 SGHDN, CDR2 FVKESK. This CDR3 is built from 17 residues. Trimming removed 4 bases at V and 1 base at J, with 14 bases between. This chain's CDR3 is CASSLLGWESGANVLTF. In DNA form, the CDR3 reads TGTGCCAGCAGCCTCCTAGGGTGGGAGTCTGGGGCCAACGTCCTGACTTTC.

The chain couples TRBV5-6 to TRBJ1-2; no clear D. The CDR3 loop spans 14 amino acids. Germline V gives CDR1 SGHDT, CDR2 YYEEEE. V dropped 1 base and J dropped 4 bases, with 11 bases sitting between them. Written as DNA, the CDR3 is TGTGCCAGCAGCTTGCGCGACCTAGGCTATGGCTACACCTTC. Protein product: CASSLRDLGYGYTF.

The V call is TRBV5-1, the J call TRBJ2-7; 8 bases agree with TRBD1. The CDR3 runs to 15 residues. V lost 2 bases to trimming and J lost 6 bases; unmatched junction nucleotides: 10. Germline V CDR1 and CDR2: SGHRS, YFSETQ. The CDR3 DNA is TGCGCCAGCAGCTTAACTCTCCAGGGGGCGGGCGAGCAGTACTTC. Its translation is CASSLTLQGAGEQYF.

This clone was counted between two and nine times. The chain couples TRBV6-1 to TRBJ2-7, with unresolved D. Between the trimmed V and J ends, which lost 0 bases and 7 bases, there was a span of 10 bases. Germline V gene lookup returns CDR1 MNHNS and CDR2 SASEGT. This CDR3 has 13 residues. The CDR3 loop is CASSEAAVGEQYF. The CDR3 nucleotides read TGTGCCAGCAGTGAAGCGGCGGTAGGGGAGCAGTACTTC.

This clone came up once. This sequence joins TRBV2 and TRBJ2-1, with a tentative D call TRBD1 (6 bases). Deletions cut 5 bases from V and 8 bases from J, with 16 bases between. From germline, CDR1 is SNHLY and CDR2 FYNNEI. The CDR3 consists of 14 residues. The CDR3 is CASSNRDLRDEQFF. DNA of the CDR3: TGTGCCAGCAGTAACAGGGATTTGAGGGATGAGCAGTTCTTC.

The rearrangement joins TRBV6-6 to TRBJ2-7, with D possibly being TRBD1 (6 bases). This CDR3 spans 15 amino acids. V dropped 2 bases and J dropped 3 bases, with 14 bases sitting between them. Per the germline V gene, CDR1 is MNHNY and CDR2 is SVGAGI (reference sequence). Written as DNA, the CDR3 is TGTGCCAGCAGTTACCAACGGCAGGGACACTACGAGCAGTACTTC. Translation: CASSYQRQGHYEQYF.

The chain is built from TRBV6-5 and TRBJ2-1; D is unresolved. V lost 0 bases, J lost 7 bases, and 13 bases lay in between. Germline-derived CDR1 and CDR2 are MNHEY and SVGAGI. The CDR3 spans 15 residues. CDR3 region: CASSYSSLGLNEQFF. The DNA of the CDR3 is TGTGCCAGCAGTTACTCGTCTTTAGGGTTAAATGAGCAGTTCTTC.

CDR3 residues: CASSQRWADEQYF. For the CDR3, the DNA is TGTGCCAGCAGCCAAAGATGGGCAGACGAGCAGTACTTC. The chain employs TRBV14 and TRBJ2-7; no firm D call. Between the trimmed V and J ends, which lost 2 bases and 5 bases, there was a span of 10 bases. The CDR3 sequence is 13 residues long. Germline loops: CDR1 SGHDN, CDR2 FVKESK.

This clone came up many times. J is TRBJ2-3 and V is TRBV5-6; D is unresolved. CDR1 is SGHDT, CDR2 YYEEEE, per germline. CDR3 length: 13 residues. Trimming took off 3 bases at V and 3 bases at J, with 8 bases between the two ends. The CDR3 loop reads CASSWGRTDTQYF. CDR3 in DNA: TGTGCCAGCAGCTGGGGTAGGACAGATACGCAGTATTTT.

The chain employs TRBV18 and TRBJ2-5; D is ambiguous. The germline V gene encodes CDR1 KGHSH and CDR2 LQKENI. V was shortened by 2 bases and J by 2 bases, with 6 bases between the two germline ends. This CDR3 is built from 13 residues. The CDR3 here is CASSPVDQETQYF. The CDR3 DNA is TGTGCCAGCTCACCAGTTGATCAAGAGACCCAGTACTTC.